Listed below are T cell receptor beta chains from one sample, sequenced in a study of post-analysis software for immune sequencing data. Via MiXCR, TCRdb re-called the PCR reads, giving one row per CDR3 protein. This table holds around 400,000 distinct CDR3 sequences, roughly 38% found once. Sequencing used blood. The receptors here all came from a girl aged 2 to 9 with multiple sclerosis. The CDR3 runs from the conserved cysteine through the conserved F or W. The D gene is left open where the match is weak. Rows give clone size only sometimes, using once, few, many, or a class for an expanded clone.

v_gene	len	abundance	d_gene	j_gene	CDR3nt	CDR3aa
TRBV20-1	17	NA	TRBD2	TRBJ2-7	TGCAGTGCTAGGAAGTCTAGCGGGAGCCAGAGCTCCTACGCGCAGTACTTC	CSARKSSGSQSSYAQYF
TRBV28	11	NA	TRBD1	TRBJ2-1	TGTGCCAGCGGACAGGGAAATGAGCAGTTCTTC	CASGQGNEQFF
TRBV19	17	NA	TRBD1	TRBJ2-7	TGTGCCAGTAGTATGGAACCACGGGACAGATTCTCCTACGAGCAGTACTTC	CASSMEPRDRFSYEQYF
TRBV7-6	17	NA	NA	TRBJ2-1	TGTGCCAGCAGCCCCTCCGACGAATACGACAGCTACAATGAGCAGTTCTTC	CASSPSDEYDSYNEQFF
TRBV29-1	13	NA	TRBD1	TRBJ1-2	TGCAGCGTATGGACAGGATCCAACTATGGCTACACCTTC	CSVWTGSNYGYTF
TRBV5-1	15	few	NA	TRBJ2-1	TGCGCCAGCAGCTTGGACCCCCAGAGCTACAATGAGCAGTTCTTC	CASSLDPQSYNEQFF
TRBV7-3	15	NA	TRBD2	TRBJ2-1	TGTGCCAGCAGCTTTTTAGCGGGGGGACAGGATGAGCAGTTCTTC	CASSFLAGGQDEQFF
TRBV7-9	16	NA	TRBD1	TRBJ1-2	TGTGCCAGCAGCTCAGAGACAGGGGGCGATGACGATGGCTACACCTTC	CASSSETGGDDDGYTF
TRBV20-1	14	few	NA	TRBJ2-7	TGCAGTGCTAGAGATTATCTGGACTCCTACGAGCAGTACTTC	CSARDYLDSYEQYF
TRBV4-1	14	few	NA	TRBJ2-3	TGCGCCAGCAGCCTGCAGGGGTTCGGAGATACGCAGTATTTT	CASSLQGFGDTQYF
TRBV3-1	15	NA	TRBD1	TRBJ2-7	TGTGCCAGCAGCCAGAGACAGGGTTTTGGCTACGAGCAGTACTTC	CASSQRQGFGYEQYF
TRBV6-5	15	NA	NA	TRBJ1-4	TGTGCCAGCAGTTACTCAGGGGCTCTTAATGAAAAACGGTTTTTT	CASSYSGALNEKRFF
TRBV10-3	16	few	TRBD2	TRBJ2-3	TGTGCCATCAGTGGTAGACTAGCGGGCAGCACAGATACGCAGTATTTT	CAISGRLAGSTDTQYF
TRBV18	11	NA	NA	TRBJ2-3	TGTGCCAGCTCACCCTTACAGACGCAGTATTTT	CASSPLQTQYF
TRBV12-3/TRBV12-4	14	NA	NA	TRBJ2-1	TGTGCCAGCAGAACGGGGGGCTCGAGCTTGGAGCAGTTCTTC	CASRTGGSSLEQFF
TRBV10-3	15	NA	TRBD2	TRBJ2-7	TGCGCCATCTCCGAAAGGGAGGGACCCCCATACGAGCAGTACTTC	CAISEREGPPYEQYF
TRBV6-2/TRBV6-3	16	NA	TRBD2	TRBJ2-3	TGTGCCAGCAGTTACACGCGCGGGAGGGGATTAGATACGCAGTATTTT	CASSYTRGRGLDTQYF
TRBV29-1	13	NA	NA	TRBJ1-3	TGCAGCGTTGGGGAGACAGTTCGAAACACCATATATTTT	CSVGETVRNTIYF
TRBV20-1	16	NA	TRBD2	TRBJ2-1	TGCAGTGCTCAGTCTAGCGGGAGGGCCCTCTACAATGAGCAGTTCTTC	CSAQSSGRALYNEQFF